This T cell receptor beta chain was captured in a study of human T cells and chemical hapten exposure. V was clipped by 2 bases and J by 5 bases; unmatched bases: 8. Per germline, CDR1 SGHRS and CDR2 YFSETQ. The CDR3 has 17 residues. Each CDR3 protein gets one entry after TCRdb re-called the RACE reads with MiXCR. Here the sample spans around 100,000 distinct CDR3 sequences, 9.5% to 11% being singletons. As to time point: patch test 1, 2 weeks after DPC sensitization. As for treatment: therapeutic diphenylcyclopropenone sensitization with weekly scalp DPC. The study enrolled 18 to 70-year-old alopecia patients suitable for DPC. On this clonotype: Its antigen is unidentified.

Study-wide points: Sensitizing to DPC left TCRs with a frequency above 1 in 1000 unaltered. Large CDR3 similarity clusters arose significantly more often from expanded TCRs than from controls. Positive correlation was observed between PT1 expanded TCR counts and patch test score.

The clonotype originates from a woman between 35 and 50 years old with alopecia areata. Some clones in this sample may be carry-over from other donors' samples. The chain links TRBV5-1 to TRBJ2-5; TRBD2 matches 14 bases. The sample here was whole blood, taken in connection with sensitization to the hapten diphenylcyclopropenone (DPC). This CDR3 reads CASSFGGLAGEQETQYF. The DNA of the CDR3 is TGCGCCAGCAGCTTCGGGGGACTAGCGGGAGAGCAGGAGACCCAGTACTTC.